Below are 22 T cell receptor beta chains sequenced from a single sample in a study of blood T cell repertoires in COVID-19. Here immunoSEQ multiplex PCR was the method, and the copy in TCRdb shows in-frame clones only, minus some. The sample carries about 110,000 clones, 76% recorded once. The sequenced sample consisted of peripheral blood. The receptors derive from an elderly man with COVID-19, enrolled during active disease.

The DNA of the CDR3 is TGCGCCAGCAGTGAACGCGGCAGGGCAGATGGCTACACCTTC. It specifies CASSERGRADGYTF. The chain employs TRBV10-2 and TRBJ1-2; perhaps TRBD1 as D (5 bases). V was shortened by 3 bases and J by 6 bases, with 14 bases between the two germline ends. The germline V gene encodes CDR1 WSHSY and CDR2 SAAADI. The CDR3 is 14 amino acids.

The V call is TRBV18, the J call TRBJ2-1; 9 positions agree with TRBD2. Trimming took 0 bases from V and 6 from J; bases not matched to a gene: 0. Germline V gene lookup returns CDR1 KGHSH and CDR2 LQKENI. The CDR3 contains 14 residues. The CDR3 region is CASSPPSGSNEQFF. The DNA of the CDR3 is TGTGCCAGCTCACCACCTAGCGGGAGCAATGAGCAGTTCTTC.

The chain joins TRBV28 to TRBJ1-2; 9 bases are a match to TRBD1. From germline, CDR1 is MDHEN and CDR2 SYDVKM. This CDR3 is 13 amino acids long. J gave up 7 bases and V 5 bases, and 5 bases lay outside the gene matches. Here the CDR3 reads CASSPGTGLGYTF. CDR3 DNA: TGTGCCAGCAGTCCCGGGACAGGGCTTGGCTACACCTTC.

This clone appeared a few times. V usage is TRBV7-2 and J usage is TRBJ1-3; the match to TRBD1 covers 7 bases. The V segment lost 3 bases and the J segment 3 bases; nucleotides outside the gene matches: 8. The CDR3 contains 16 residues. The V gene's germline CDR1 is SGHTA and CDR2 FQGNSA. CDR3 nucleotide sequence: TGTGCCAGCAGCTTCGCCACAGGGGTTGGTGGAAACACCATATATTTT. It translates to CASSFATGVGGNTIYF.

In this sample, this clone turned up a few times. The J gene is TRBJ2-3, the V gene TRBV7-2; 8 bases are a match to TRBD2. Germline-derived CDR1 and CDR2 are SGHTA and FQGNSA. The CDR3 length is 18 residues. The ends lost 5 bases at V and 0 bases at J; junction bases unmatched: 13. The CDR3 here is CASSLRGGASASTDTQYF. DNA of the CDR3: TGTGCCAGCAGCCTACGGGGGGGGGCTAGCGCTAGCACAGATACGCAGTATTTT.

The rearrangement joins TRBV2 to TRBJ2-5; no reliable D call. Trimming cost V 8 bases and J 3 bases, with 13 bases left between them. Per germline, CDR1 SNHLY and CDR2 FYNNEI. CDR3 length equals 13 residues. The chain's CDR3 is CASVWRIKETQYF. Written as DNA, the CDR3 is TGTGCCAGCGTATGGCGGATAAAAGAGACCCAGTACTTC.

The CDR3 protein is CASSPSGSTDTQYF. The CDR3 DNA is TGTGCCAGCAGCCCTAGCGGGAGCACAGATACGCAGTATTTT. The chain employs TRBV7-9 and TRBJ2-3; 8 positions match TRBD2. Germline V lookup: CDR1 SEHNR, CDR2 FQNEAQ (reference sequence). CDR3 length: 14 amino acids. The trim removed 5 bases at V and 0 bases at J, leaving 1 base unmatched. Full variable domain (missing parts from reference TRBV7-9 and TRBJ2-3): DTGVSQNPRHKITKRGQNVTFRCDPISEHNRLYWYRQTLGQGPEFLTYFQNEAQLEKSRLLSDRFSAERPKGSFSTLEIQRTEQGDSAMYLCASSPSGSTDTQYFGPGTRLTVL.

The chain combines TRBV6-2 or TRBV6-3 with TRBJ1-2; D is perhaps TRBD1 (5 bases). Trimming took 5 bases from V and 3 from J, leaving 10 bases between them. The length of the CDR3 is 13 residues. Germline CDR1 MNHEY, CDR2 SVGEGT. The CDR3 nucleotides are TGTGCCAGCAGTACCACAGGTTACTATGGCTACACCTTC. Its protein is CASSTTGYYGYTF.

This chain uses TRBV21-1 with TRBJ2-7; the D call TRBD1 from the table was never checked on the DNA. TRBV21-1 is termed a pseudogene. The CDR3 sequence is 13 residues long. CDR3 amino acids: CASSPQGGKEQYF. The CDR3 DNA is TGTGCCAGCAGTCCACAGGGTGGGAAAGAGCAGTACTTC.

This rearrangement joins TRBV21-1 to TRBJ2-5; the table's D gene call, TRBD1, was not cross checked with the DNA. TRBV21-1 is termed a pseudogene. The CDR3 has 18 residues. CDR3: CASSPWAYTPSLPETQYF. In DNA, the CDR3 is TGTGCCAGCAGCCCTTGGGCCTACACTCCTTCACTCCCTGAGACCCAGTACTTC.

The chain recombines TRBV7-8 with TRBJ1-3; unclear D gene. This CDR3 has 14 residues. Germline V CDR1 and CDR2: SGHVS, FQNEAQ. Trimming took 5 bases from V and 0 from J, leaving 8 bases between them. CDR3 residues: CASSPGSSGNTIYF. The CDR3 DNA is TGTGCCAGCAGCCCCGGGTCCTCTGGAAACACCATATATTTT.

CDR3 coding DNA: TGTGCCAGCAGCGTAGGGGGGAGGGGCCCCTACGAGCAGTACTTC. Translating it yields CASSVGGRGPYEQYF. The rearrangement links TRBV9 to TRBJ2-7, with 7 bases fitting TRBD2. The CDR3 totals 15 residues. From germline, CDR1 is SGDLS and CDR2 YYNGEE. V shed 0 bases, J shed 2 bases, and the junction held 5 bases outside the gene matches.

This chain links TRBV12-5 with TRBJ2-3; 12 bases map to TRBD1. V lost 0 bases and J lost 5; bases outside the gene matches: 3. Looked up from germline, CDR1 is LGHNT and CDR2 is FRNRAP. The CDR3 totals 16 residues. CDR3 bases: TGTGCTAGTGGTTTGGTACGGGACAGGGGGCAAGATACGCAGTATTTT. The encoded protein is CASGLVRDRGQDTQYF.

The CDR3: CASSRLDRAGEETQYF. CDR3 nucleotides: TGTGCCAGCAGCCGACTCGACAGGGCTGGGGAGGAGACCCAGTACTTC. This chain uses TRBV6-6 with TRBJ2-5; 7 bases line up with TRBD1. Germline assignment: CDR1 MNHNY and CDR2 SVGAGI (reference sequence). CDR3 length: 16 amino acids. The trim removed 6 bases at V and 5 bases at J, leaving 15 bases unmatched.

This clone was detected once. The genes are TRBV6-6 and TRBJ2-7; D possibly corresponds to TRBD1 (6 bases). Germline V gene sequence: CDR1 MNHNY, CDR2 SVGAGI (reference sequence). V lost 5 bases, J lost 4 bases, and 15 bases lay in between. CDR3 length equals 14 residues. DNA of the CDR3: TGTGCCAGCAGTACAGGGCGCCTACTATACGAGCAGTACTTC. Translating it yields CASSTGRLLYEQYF.

The V call is TRBV28, the J call TRBJ2-1; D ambiguous. Trimming cost V 6 bases and J 7 bases, with 13 bases left between them. Germline V gene sequence: CDR1 MDHEN, CDR2 SYDVKM. The CDR3 totals 13 residues. The CDR3 coding sequence is TGTGCCAGCAGCCCGACAATCCCAAATGAGCAGTTCTTC. Amino acids: CASSPTIPNEQFF. Filled out from reference TRBV28 and TRBJ2-1, the complete variable domain reads DVKVTQSSRYLVKRTGEKVFLECVQDMDHENMFWYRQDPGLGLRLIYFSYDVKMKEKGDIPEGYSVSREKKERFSLILESASTNQTSMYLCASSPTIPNEQFFGPGTRLTVL.

This chain joins TRBV19 and TRBJ1-4; 7 bases agree with TRBD1. The germline gives CDR1 LNHDA, CDR2 SQIVND (reference sequence). V dropped 7 bases and J dropped 0; count of bases not matched to a gene: 2. The CDR3 covers 14 residues. The CDR3: CASNRGATNEKLFF. DNA for the CDR3: TGTGCCAGTAACAGGGGAGCAACTAATGAAAAACTGTTTTTT.

This chain links TRBV7-2 with TRBJ1-5; no firm D call. Germline V gene sequence: CDR1 SGHTA, CDR2 FQGNSA. Trimming removed 3 bases from V and 5 bases from J, with 11 bases in between. The CDR3 has 14 residues. The CDR3 sequence is CASSLISGYQPQHF. The CDR3 region has the DNA TGTGCCAGCAGCTTGATTTCGGGTTATCAGCCCCAGCATTTT.

This clone was detected ten times or more. This sequence joins TRBV2 and TRBJ2-7; tentative D call: TRBD1 (5 bases). Germline V gene sequence: CDR1 SNHLY, CDR2 FYNNEI. The CDR3 consists of 14 residues. V dropped 1 base and J dropped 4 bases, with 11 bases sitting between them. This CDR3 is CASSEDTGSYEQYF. In DNA form, the CDR3 reads TGTGCCAGCAGTGAAGATACAGGCTCTTACGAGCAGTACTTC.

The chain couples TRBV21-1 to TRBJ2-1; the D call of TRBD2 is as the table states it, not checked on the DNA. TRBV21-1 is given as a pseudogene. The CDR3 loop spans 15 amino acids. The CDR3 sequence is CASSRRGSSYNEQFF. As DNA, the CDR3 is TGTGCCAGCAGCCGTCGGGGGAGCTCCTACAATGAGCAGTTCTTC.

V usage is TRBV9 and J usage is TRBJ2-5; 11 bases fit TRBD2. The germline V gene has CDR1 SGDLS and CDR2 YYNGEE. This CDR3 has 17 residues. V was clipped by 3 bases and J by 7 bases; unmatched bases: 14. CDR3 DNA: TGTGCCAGCAGCGCCGCCCAACTAGCGGGAGATCGGGGGACCCAGTACTTC. It translates to CASSAAQLAGDRGTQYF.

This chain connects TRBV3-1 (or the pseudogene TRBV3-2) to TRBJ2-1, with TRBD2 as a possible D gene (5 bases). Germline V gives CDR1 LGHDT, CDR2 YNNKEL (reference sequence). The CDR3 spans 15 residues. Between the trimmed V and J ends, which lost 0 bases and 2 bases, there was a span of 8 bases. The CDR3: CASSQEVSAYNEQFF. The DNA for the CDR3 is TGTGCCAGCAGCCAAGAAGTTAGCGCCTACAATGAGCAGTTCTTC.